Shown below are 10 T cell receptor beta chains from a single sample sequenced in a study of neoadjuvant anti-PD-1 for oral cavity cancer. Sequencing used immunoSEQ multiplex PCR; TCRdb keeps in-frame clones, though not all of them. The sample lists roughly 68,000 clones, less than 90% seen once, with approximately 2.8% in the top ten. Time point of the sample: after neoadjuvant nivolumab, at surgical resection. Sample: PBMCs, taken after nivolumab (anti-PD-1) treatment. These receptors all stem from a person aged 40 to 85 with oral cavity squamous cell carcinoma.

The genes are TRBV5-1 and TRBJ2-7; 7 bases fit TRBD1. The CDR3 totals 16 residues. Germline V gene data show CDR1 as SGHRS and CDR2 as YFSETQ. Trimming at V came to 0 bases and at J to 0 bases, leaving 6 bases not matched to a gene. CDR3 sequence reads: CASSLGETGSSYEQYF. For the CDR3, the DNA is TGCGCCAGCAGCTTGGGCGAGACAGGGAGCTCCTACGAGCAGTACTTC.

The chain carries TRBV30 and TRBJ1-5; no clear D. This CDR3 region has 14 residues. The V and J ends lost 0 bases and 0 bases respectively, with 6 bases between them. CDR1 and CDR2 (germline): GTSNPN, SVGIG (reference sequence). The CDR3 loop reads CAWSVKYSNQPQHF. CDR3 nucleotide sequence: TGTGCCTGGAGTGTGAAGTATAGCAATCAGCCCCAGCATTTT.

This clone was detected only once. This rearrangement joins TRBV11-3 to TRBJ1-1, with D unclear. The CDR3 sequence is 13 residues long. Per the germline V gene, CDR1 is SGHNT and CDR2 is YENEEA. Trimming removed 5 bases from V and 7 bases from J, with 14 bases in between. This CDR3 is CASSRQGLGEAFF. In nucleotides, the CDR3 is TGTGCCAGCAGCCGACAAGGACTGGGTGAAGCTTTCTTT.

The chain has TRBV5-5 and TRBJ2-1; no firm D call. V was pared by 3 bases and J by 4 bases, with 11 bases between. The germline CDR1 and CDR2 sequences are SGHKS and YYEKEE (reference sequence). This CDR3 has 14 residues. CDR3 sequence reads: CASSYARIYNEQFF. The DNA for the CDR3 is TGTGCCAGCAGCTACGCCAGGATATACAATGAGCAGTTCTTC.

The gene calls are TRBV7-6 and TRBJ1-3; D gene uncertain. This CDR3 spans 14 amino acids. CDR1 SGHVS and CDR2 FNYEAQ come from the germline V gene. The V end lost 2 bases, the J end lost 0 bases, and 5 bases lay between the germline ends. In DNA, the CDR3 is TGTGCCAGCAGCTTACCGTCCTCTGGAAACACCATATATTTT. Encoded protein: CASSLPSSGNTIYF.

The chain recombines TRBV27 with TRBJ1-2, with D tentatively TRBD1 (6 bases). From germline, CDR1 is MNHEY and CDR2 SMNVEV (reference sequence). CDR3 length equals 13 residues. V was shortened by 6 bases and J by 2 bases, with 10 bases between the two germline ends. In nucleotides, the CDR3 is TGTGCCAGCAGAAGGGACACCAACTATGGCTACACCTTC. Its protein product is CASRRDTNYGYTF.

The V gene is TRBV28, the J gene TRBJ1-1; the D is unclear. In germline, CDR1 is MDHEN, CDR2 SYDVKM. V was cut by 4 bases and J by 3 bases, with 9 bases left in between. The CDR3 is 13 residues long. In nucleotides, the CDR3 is TGTGCCAGCAGTTATCCACTAGACACTGAAGCTTTCTTT. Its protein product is CASSYPLDTEAFF.

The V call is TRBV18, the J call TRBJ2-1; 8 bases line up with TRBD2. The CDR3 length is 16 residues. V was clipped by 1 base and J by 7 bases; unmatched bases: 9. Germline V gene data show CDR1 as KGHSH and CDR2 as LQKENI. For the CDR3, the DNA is TGTGCCAGCTCACCACGGGGACTAGGGATTGGAAATGAGCAGTTCTTC. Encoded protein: CASSPRGLGIGNEQFF.

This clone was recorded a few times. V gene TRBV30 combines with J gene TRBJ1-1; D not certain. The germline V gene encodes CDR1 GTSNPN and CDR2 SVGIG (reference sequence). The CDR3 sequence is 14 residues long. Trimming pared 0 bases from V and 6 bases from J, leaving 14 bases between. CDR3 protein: CAWSVLPSGAEAFF. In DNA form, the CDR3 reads TGTGCCTGGAGTGTACTACCTTCTGGGGCTGAAGCTTTCTTT.

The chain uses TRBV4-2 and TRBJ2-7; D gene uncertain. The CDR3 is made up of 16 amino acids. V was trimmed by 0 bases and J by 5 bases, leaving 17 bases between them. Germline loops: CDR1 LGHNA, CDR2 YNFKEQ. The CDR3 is CASSQDIRNTLDEQYF. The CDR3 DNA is TGTGCCAGCAGCCAAGATATAAGGAACACCCTCGACGAGCAGTACTTC.